This TCR beta chain emerged from a study of cytomegalovirus exposure and HLA in healthy donors (dated by TCRdb to about 2017). Background for the entire study: An earlier analysis of 587 of the donors reported 250 to 300 Gb of sequence data and 95 million to 140 million unique TCR beta sequences obtained from about 200 million T cells. Around 330 gigabases of sequencing data and roughly 80 million unique TCR sequences made up an early release that covered nearly 650 HLA-typed donors. Among the roughly 410 genotyped donors, about 85% belonged to the genetic ancestry cluster associated with self-reported Caucasian donors. The aim of the study was to test whether cataloging public T cell receptors could identify signatures of past pathogen exposure. The study profiled the T cell repertoires of fewer than 850 subjects by immunosequencing and related them to cytomegalovirus serostatus. A separate validation cohort of about 110 different subjects was used in addition to the roughly 670-subject first cohort. To predict cytomegalovirus infection status, the study combined high-throughput TCR immunosequencing, statistical association of individual TCRs with disease status, and machine learning. To study patterns of TCR occurrence, a later analysis re-analyzed previously published TCR beta repertoires from 550 to 800 donors and added high-resolution HLA genotyping. Rather than using new phenotypic data, the later analysis identified candidate immune exposures from TCR beta sequences and from how often those sequences occurred across donors. In an earlier analysis of more than 550 of the donors, high-throughput TCR beta sequencing was used to judge whether each TCR beta V gene segment behaved as functional or pseudogenic. Donor age, sex, ethnicity and CMV serostatus were compiled together with the repertoire data. A later genetic analysis took genome-wide SNP genotypes for about three fifths of the 666 donors and used that subset as a discovery cohort. All discovery cohort repertoires had been generated using a single sequencing platform. HLA typing included class I and class II loci at four-digit resolution. Typing coverage varied by locus: roughly 629-640 donors for A, B, C, DRB1 and DQB1; approximately 560 for DQA1; about 590 for DPA1; 450 to 480 for DPB1. Because of strong linkage in the cohort, roughly five DR-DQ haplotypes were treated as single units for association and clustering. On average, about 200,000 unique TCR beta nucleotide sequences were sequenced per donor among 398 genotyped donors of the cohort, with 15% to 20% of those sequences being non-productive.

Library preparation was by the immunoSEQ multiplex PCR assay. For the multiplex PCR, a mixture combining 60 forward primers for TCR Vbeta segments and 13 reverse primers for TCR Jbeta segments was used. The CDR3 region of rearranged TCR beta genes was amplified from genomic DNA with a multiplex PCR assay. The amplified TCR beta libraries were sequenced on the Illumina HiSeq System as 87-base-pair reads. The authors' analysis ran thus. A later analysis tallied 75 million to 95 million unique TCR beta chains across the 666 repertoires, and around 9.9 million of those chains were shared by two or more donors. Raw reads were error-corrected and collapsed into unique sequences with a nearest-neighbor algorithm that merged closely related sequences to remove PCR and sequencing errors. V, D and J gene segments were assigned by aligning CDR3 sequences to IMGT reference sequences. For a sequence to be retained, a match of at least six nucleotides was required to both a V gene segment and a J gene segment. Rearrangements were called productive when the CDR3 lacked stop codons and stayed in frame with V and J; all others were non-productive. Following IMGT convention, CDR3 was defined as the stretch from the second conserved V-encoded cysteine to the conserved J-encoded phenylalanine. The earlier analysis of more than 450 of the donors excluded sequences that lacked an unambiguous match to a single V gene segment. In an earlier analysis of 450 to 700 of the donors, V segments were called functional above 56.7% productive rearrangements and were called segregating when the between-donor standard deviation exceeded 5%. A statistical classification framework was developed to diagnose cytomegalovirus status using the catalog of TCR beta chain sequences. In a later analysis, V and J genes were assigned by comparing TCR nucleotide sequences against IMGT/GENE-DB human TR gene sequences. Using the TCRdist pipeline, a later analysis assigned CDR3 sequences along with most-parsimonious VDJ recombination scenarios. In a later analysis, each TCR beta chain was defined by its CDR3 amino acid sequence together with its V-gene family, and reads without a unique V-gene family were excluded. A later analysis removed 592 highly shared, low-generation-probability nucleotide sequences to deal with suspected cross-contamination and a sequencing artifact. For each public chain, a later analysis derived a clonal expansion index from normalized ranks of inferred template counts within each repertoire. A later analysis computed generation probabilities with a VDJ recombination model fitted to out-of-frame rearrangements, and checked the results against IGoR. Hypergeometric tests were used in a later analysis to score TCR-TCR, TCR-HLA and TCR-CMV co-occurrence, with a repertoire-size bias correction applied to the TCR pairs. In a later analysis, false discovery rates were estimated by permuting HLA or CMV assignments 20 times. In a later analysis, co-occurring TCRs were grouped with DBSCAN, and TCRdist sequence similarity was added when clustering was performed within HLA-allele-positive subsets. Repertoires with fewer than 30,000 or more than 120,000 public chains, plus five repertoires with anomalous nucleotide sharing, were excluded from co-occurrence clustering. TCRdb obtained this table from immuneACCESS and retained in-frame rearrangements with V and J assigned. These tables miss some clones; where compared with another copy, unresolved V genes account for less than half of the shortfall, and the remainder is unexplained. That table furnishes V, J and clone size, whereas the DNA furnished D and trimming. The sample table contains about 110,000 clones; only one count was recorded for about 16% of them. The ten largest clones capture around 0.86% of the sample.

With regard to this clone: Its target antigen remains unknown. The sample holds no much larger clone one base away, and base qualities are not on file.

In total, 630 or so healthy bone marrow donors made up the cohort. At the time of sampling, all cohort members were nominally healthy, though unrecorded immune exposures were likely present. The donor was CMV seronegative and belonged to the group of approximately 320 seronegative cohort members. A peripheral blood sample was provided by each donor, and peripheral blood mononuclear cells were used for TCR beta sequencing. Genomic DNA was extracted from the blood cell samples with the Qiagen DNeasy Blood Extraction Kit. Broad study findings and their caveats: The only immune exposure information available for the cohort was CMV serostatus. Because HLA typing was missing for some donors at each locus, association tests included only the typed subset. A further reported finding was that TCR beta sequences accurately predicted the HLA-A and HLA-B alleles for most subjects in the first cohort. This cohort had only TCR beta chains sequenced, and the lack of alpha or paired-chain data limited which features could be detected. At a false discovery rate of 0.05, a later analysis linked approximately 18,000 TCR beta sequences to specific HLA alleles. The study gave a list of about 170 TCR beta chains associated with cytomegalovirus. In a later genetic analysis, a missense DCLRE1C variant was associated with V-gene and J-gene trimming of TCR beta chains, and the association was replicated in an independent cohort. A later genetic analysis reported fewer N-insertions in productive TCRs among donors in an Asian-associated ancestry cluster than the roughly 700-donor mean. Broadly in line with IMGT annotations, most TCR beta V segments showed up in productive rearrangements about 87% or about 30% of the time in an earlier analysis of 450 to 600 of the donors. A later analysis found that TCR association rates varied across HLA loci, with DRB1 alleles showing the most associated TCRs and HLA-C alleles the fewest. Correlated functional status among segregating V segments might be attributable to linkage disequilibrium, but an unknown experimental factor could not be ruled out. The classifier was reported to diagnose cytomegalovirus status with high specificity and sensitivity in both the original cohort and the validation cohort. Across donors, most TCR sequences were observed very rarely, whereas some public TCRs were present in many individuals. Most CMV-associated TCR beta chains appeared to be HLA-restricted in a later analysis, and the HLA associations seemed to be driven largely by CMV exposure. In vitro tests confirmed that a few of the cytomegalovirus-associated TCR beta chains recognize cytomegalovirus antigens. The earlier analysis of 587 of the donors excluded roughly 16 rarely observed V segments, including chromosome 9 orphons, because counts were too low. A later analysis reported that several top co-occurrence clusters appeared linked to parvovirus B19, influenza, CMV and Epstein-Barr virus. The presence/absence analyses assumed that sequencing depth was roughly uniform across donors, and that assumption may not be true. The 87-base-pair reads could not distinguish some IMGT-functional V segments, including TRBV6-2 and TRBV6-3, so those segments were excluded. In a later analysis, HLA-associated TCR beta chains showed more clonal expansion and lower generation probabilities than non-associated chains that were equally common. The authors suggested that the approach could potentially be generalized to other disease states and immunological phenotypes. When HLA alleles, especially DR and DQ, strongly co-occurred, attributing TCR associations to individual alleles was difficult. A cluster of highly shared sequence variants was judged likely to be a technical artifact of the sequencing pipeline.

CDR1 SGDLS and CDR2 YYNGEE are derived from the germline V gene. CDR3 length: 14 amino acids, cysteine to phenylalanine. Of all the DNA, just the CDR3 is kept, 42 bases in frame from base 1. Trimming takes 0 bases off V and 4 bases off J; junction bases not matched to a gene: 3. The source is a female donor in good health and CMV-seronegative. The sample taken for sequencing was PBMCs. The V gene is TRBV9 and the J gene is TRBJ1-2; 7 middle bases align to TRBD1. The nucleotide sequence reads as follows: TGTGCCAGCAGCGTAGGGGACAGCGCCTATGGCTACACCTTC. This yields the protein CASSVGDSAYGYTF.